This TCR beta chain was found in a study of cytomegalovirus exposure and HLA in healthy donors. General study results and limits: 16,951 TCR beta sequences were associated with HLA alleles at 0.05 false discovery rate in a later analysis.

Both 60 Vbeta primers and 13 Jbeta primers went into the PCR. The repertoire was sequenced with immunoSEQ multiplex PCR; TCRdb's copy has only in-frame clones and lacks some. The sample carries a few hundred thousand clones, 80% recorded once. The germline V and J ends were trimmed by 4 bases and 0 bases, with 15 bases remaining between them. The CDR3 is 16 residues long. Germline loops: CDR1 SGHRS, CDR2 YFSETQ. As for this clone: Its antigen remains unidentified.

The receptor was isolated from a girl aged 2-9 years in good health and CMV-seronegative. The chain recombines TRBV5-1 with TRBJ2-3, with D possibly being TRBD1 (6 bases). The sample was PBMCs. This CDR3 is CASSMDRALSTDTQYF. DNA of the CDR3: TGCGCCAGCAGCATGGACAGAGCCCTTAGCACAGATACGCAGTATTTT.